This T cell receptor (beta chain) was captured in a study of shared clonotypes between healthy human individuals. Germline V lookup: CDR1 MDHEN, CDR2 SYDVKM. V lost 2 bases and J 5 bases, leaving 12 bases between the germline ends. There are 14 residues in the CDR3. The assay was immunoSEQ multiplex PCR, and TCRdb's table has in-frame clones only and misses some. The sample has about 330,000 clones; approximately 79% are singletons. The specimen was memory CD4+ T cells sorted from blood. Subset defined: CD45RA-negative fraction. The clonotype originates from a man under 40 in good health. The chain employs TRBV28 and TRBJ1-2; no firm D call. The CDR3 DNA sequence: TGTGCCAGCAGTTTACCGGGCCGTTTGTATGGCTACACCTTC. It encodes CASSLPGRLYGYTF.